The rows below give T cell receptor beta chains drawn from one sample of a study of T cell repertoires in cytomegalovirus infection. Antigen specificity for these receptors is unknown. MiXCR, run by TCRdb on the reads, gives a single entry per CDR3 protein. Among hundreds of thousands of distinct CDR3 sequences listed, more than 40% were seen once. The sample was cultured PBMCs, taken from culture after CMV antigen stimulation. These receptors were taken from a human donor in good health (CMV status not recorded). Some clones in this sample may be carry-over from other donors' samples. CDR3s leave out the opening cysteine and the closing phenylalanine or tryptophan. Size values are once, few and many counts, or a class for expanded clones, and some rows have none.

cdr3_aa,j_call,clone_size,v_call
ASSLGGHQGDEQF,TRBJ2-1,-,TRBV7-4
ASSETSGRGYNEQF,TRBJ2-1,-,TRBV10-1
ASSYGGVGTYEQY,TRBJ2-7,few,TRBV6-5
SARDLQGANEKLF,TRBJ1-4,-,TRBV20-1
ASPRDPILARAPVAPYEQY,TRBJ2-7,once,TRBV25-1
ASSVWLGLSEQF,TRBJ2-1,-,TRBV7-2
ASSLDTLGEAF,TRBJ1-1,-,TRBV28
ASSEVSSGGYEQY,TRBJ2-7,-,TRBV6-1
SASRAGGINEQF,TRBJ2-1,few,TRBV20-1
ASRPVDRGGETQY,TRBJ2-5,-,TRBV6-6
ASSFPGTQRDTIY,TRBJ1-3,few,TRBV7-2